This TCR beta chain came from a study of tumor and adjacent non-tumor tissue in lung cancer. Overall study context: There were around 11 adenocarcinoma, a couple of squamous cell carcinoma and 1 small cell lung cancer cases. Overall study results and limits: Tumor repertoires had a smaller top 100 clone share than normal lung.

In this sample, this clonotype turned up many times. What it binds is not known. The junction does not match germline at one end; this may be a read error. The CDR3 runs 14 residues. This sample's RNA came from whole unsorted tissue. This non-tumor lung sample came from over 3 cm beyond the tumor edge. Between August and November 2014, newly diagnosed, chemotherapy-naive lung cancer patients underwent thoracic surgery in China. A modified ARM-PCR protocol with three rounds of nested PCR amplified TCRbeta. TCRdb itself ran the multiplex PCR reads through MiXCR, one entry per CDR3 protein. The sample holds over 40,000 distinct CDR3 sequences; 74% are singletons and the top ten take about 23%.

The chain has TRBV12-3 or TRBV12-4 and TRBJ2-1; a weak D match, TRBD2 (5 bases). The clonotype originates from a woman aged 55-69 years with non-small cell lung cancer. Sequenced input: distant non-tumor lung tissue. The CDR3: CASTPSRGDNEQSF. CDR3 bases: TGTGCCAGCACCCCTTCTCGGGGAGACAATGAGCAGTCCTTC.